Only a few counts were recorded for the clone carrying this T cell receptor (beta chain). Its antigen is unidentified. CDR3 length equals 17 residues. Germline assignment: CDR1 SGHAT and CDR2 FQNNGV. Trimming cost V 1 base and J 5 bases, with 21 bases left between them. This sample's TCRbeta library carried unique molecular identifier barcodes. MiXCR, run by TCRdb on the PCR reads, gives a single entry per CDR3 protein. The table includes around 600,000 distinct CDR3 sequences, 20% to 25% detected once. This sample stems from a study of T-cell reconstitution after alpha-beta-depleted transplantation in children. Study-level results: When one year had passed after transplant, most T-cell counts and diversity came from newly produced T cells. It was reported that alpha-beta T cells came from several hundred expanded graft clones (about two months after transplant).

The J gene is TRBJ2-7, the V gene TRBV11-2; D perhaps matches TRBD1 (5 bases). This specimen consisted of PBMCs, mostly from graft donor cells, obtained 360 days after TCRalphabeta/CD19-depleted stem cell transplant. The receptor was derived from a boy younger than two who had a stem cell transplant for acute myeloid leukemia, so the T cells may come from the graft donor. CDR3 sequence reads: CASSLAGRTSYQDEQYV. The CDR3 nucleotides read TGTGCCAGCAGCTTAGCTGGGCGGACATCTTATCAAGACGAGCAGTACGTC.